This passage covers 32 T cell receptor beta chains from one sample sequenced in a study of control samples from healthy donors and cancer patients. TCRdb keeps only in-frame clones here, not all; method: immunoSEQ multiplex PCR. The sample has around 94,000 clones, more than 85% seen once. Specimen: blood. Every receptor here comes from a woman aged 45-65 years in good health.

As DNA, the CDR3 is TGCGCCAGCAGCCAAGATTACAGCCCCTCTGGGGCCAACGTCCTGACTTTC. Translated: CASSQDYSPSGANVLTF. The chain carries TRBV4-3 and TRBJ2-6; D is undetermined. Germline CDR1 is LGHNA and CDR2 is YSLEER. The CDR3 has 17 residues. With 0 bases removed from V and 0 bases from J, the gap between germline ends came to 9 bases.

The V and J genes are TRBV6-5 and TRBJ1-1; tentatively, D is TRBD1 (5 bases). Trimming stripped 5 bases from V and 5 bases from J, with 18 bases between. The V gene's germline CDR1 is MNHEY and CDR2 SVGAGI. The CDR3 is made up of 15 amino acids. The CDR3 is CASSTLQGKRTEAFF. The CDR3 region has the DNA TGTGCCAGCAGTACCCTTCAGGGCAAACGAACTGAAGCTTTCTTT.

The chain uses TRBV6-2 or TRBV6-3 and TRBJ1-5; unclear D gene. Trimming removed 2 bases at V and 3 bases at J, with 14 bases between. There are 16 residues in the CDR3. Germline CDR1 is MNHEY and CDR2 is SVGEGT. The CDR3 loop is CASSYMEGMANQPQHF. CDR3 nucleotide sequence: TGTGCCAGCAGTTACATGGAGGGTATGGCCAATCAGCCCCAGCATTTT.

Concerning this clone: Different DNA sequences within this sample yield the same CDR3. V usage is TRBV12-3 or TRBV12-4 and J usage is TRBJ1-1, with 7 bases aligning to TRBD1. CDR3 length equals 13 residues. The V segment lost 6 bases and the J segment 1 base; nucleotides outside the gene matches: 2. Written as DNA, the CDR3 is TGTGCCAGCAGCACAGGGGCGAACACTGAAGCTTTCTTT. Its protein is CASSTGANTEAFF.

The chain recombines TRBV25-1 with TRBJ1-1; 7 nucleotides match TRBD1. Looked up from germline, CDR1 is MGHDK and CDR2 is SYGVNS. The CDR3 sequence is 14 residues long. V lost 4 bases to trimming and J lost 3 bases; unmatched junction nucleotides: 5. The CDR3 spells CASSGRRGHTEAFF. As DNA, the CDR3 is TGTGCCAGCAGTGGACGAAGGGGGCACACTGAAGCTTTCTTT. Combining the CDR3 with reference TRBV25-1 and TRBJ1-1 gives the whole variable domain EADIYQTPRYLVIGTGKKITLECSQTMGHDKMYWYQQDPGMELHLIHYSYGVNSTEKGDLSSESTVSRIRTEHFPLTLESARPSHTSQYLCASSGRRGHTEAFFGQGTRLTVV.

The chain joins TRBV5-4 to TRBJ1-4; 8 bases match TRBD1. The CDR3 loop spans 15 amino acids. The V gene's germline CDR1 is SGHNT and CDR2 YYREEE (reference sequence). Trimming removed 0 bases from V and 8 bases from J; junction bases left unmatched: 6. CDR3 bases: TGTGCCAGCAGCTTGGCCGGGACAGGCGTGGAAAAACTGTTTTTT. Its translation is CASSLAGTGVEKLFF.

The V and J genes are TRBV7-9 and TRBJ2-3; the D gene could be TRBD1 or TRBD2 (5 bases each). Germline CDR1 reads SEHNR; CDR2 reads FQNEAQ (reference sequence). The CDR3 contains 14 residues. V lost 4 bases and J 3 bases, leaving 11 bases between the germline ends. The CDR3 region is CASSYGAGTDTQYF. The CDR3 nucleotides read TGTGCCAGCAGCTACGGGGCAGGTACAGATACGCAGTATTTT.

This clone was observed once. The rearrangement uses TRBV5-4 and TRBJ1-1; D is uncertain. Trimming took 4 bases from V and 0 from J, leaving 10 bases between them. CDR1 is SGHNT, CDR2 YYREEE, per germline (reference sequence). This CDR3 has 14 residues. The CDR3, as DNA: TGTGCCAGCAGCGGATCCCCGATGAACACTGAAGCTTTCTTT. Protein: CASSGSPMNTEAFF.

The rearrangement uses TRBV12-3 or TRBV12-4 and TRBJ2-5; D is undetermined. CDR3 size: 11 residues. Trimming removed 5 bases from V and 2 bases from J, with 3 bases in between. CDR3: CASSAQETQYF. The CDR3 DNA follows: TGTGCCAGCAGTGCGCAAGAGACCCAGTACTTC.

V is TRBV3-1 (or the pseudogene TRBV3-2) and J is TRBJ1-2; possibly TRBD1 for D (6 bases). Germline V gene lookup returns CDR1 LGHDT and CDR2 YNNKEL (reference sequence). Trimming left V 0 bases short and J 5 bases short, with 10 bases between. This CDR3 is 14 amino acids long. As DNA, the CDR3 is TGTGCCAGCAGCCAAGACCAACAGGGTTATGGCTACACCTTC. It is translated as CASSQDQQGYGYTF.

The V and J genes are TRBV11-2 and TRBJ2-5; no firm D call. This CDR3 region has 14 residues. V was shortened by 2 bases and J by 3 bases, with 10 bases between the two germline ends. Germline V CDR1 and CDR2: SGHAT, FQNNGV. Written as DNA, the CDR3 is TGTGCCAGCAGCTTATTTAGGGCGAAAGAGACCCAGTACTTC. Encoded protein: CASSLFRAKETQYF.

The genes are TRBV5-1 and TRBJ1-1; D unresolved. This CDR3 is 16 amino acids long. CDR1 and CDR2 (germline): SGHRS, YFSETQ. V lost 1 base to trimming and J lost 2 bases, with 15 bases between them. The CDR3 DNA sequence: TGCGCCAGCAGCTTGTTGATCGGGCAGAAAAACACTGAAGCTTTCTTT. Translated, it gives CASSLLIGQKNTEAFF.

The CDR3 sequence is CASSQGDDYGYTF. The CDR3, as DNA: TGTGCCAGCAGCCAAGGGGACGACTATGGCTACACCTTC. This chain uses TRBV4-2 with TRBJ1-2, with D perhaps TRBD1 (5 bases). CDR1 and CDR2 (germline): LGHNA, YNFKEQ. With 1 base removed from V and 3 bases from J, the gap between germline ends came to 6 bases. The CDR3 is 13 residues long.

The chain recombines TRBV6-1 with TRBJ1-2; 8 bases line up with TRBD1. Germline CDR1 and CDR2: MNHNS and SASEGT. The CDR3 covers 15 residues. The V gene end was trimmed by 3 bases and the J gene end by 4 bases; junction bases not matched to a gene: 7. CDR3 amino acids: CASSDPTGTGYGYTF. As DNA, the CDR3 is TGTGCCAGCAGTGACCCAACCGGGACAGGCTATGGCTACACCTTC.

With respect to this clone: This specimen includes other DNA sequences encoding the same CDR3. This sequence joins TRBV5-1 and TRBJ2-2; TRBD2 matches at 8 bases. The trim removed 0 bases at V and 4 bases at J, leaving 8 bases unmatched. From germline, CDR1 is SGHRS and CDR2 YFSETQ. The CDR3 contains 17 residues. CDR3 sequence reads: CASSLDGRGDLTGELFF. CDR3 in DNA: TGCGCCAGCAGCTTGGATGGGCGGGGGGACCTCACCGGGGAGCTGTTTTTT.

This CDR3 reads CASSFRVKAYEQYF. CDR3 sequence (DNA): TGTGCCAGCAGTTTCCGGGTGAAGGCCTACGAGCAGTACTTC. This sequence joins TRBV27 and TRBJ2-7, with D uncertain. The V and J ends lost 3 bases and 2 bases respectively, with 11 bases between them. From germline, CDR1 is MNHEY and CDR2 SMNVEV (reference sequence). The CDR3 is 14 residues long.

V usage is TRBV6-6 and J usage is TRBJ1-1; a possible D gene is TRBD1 (6 bases). This CDR3 comprises 14 residues. Trimming took off 4 bases at V and 0 bases at J, with 9 bases between the two ends. Germline V gene lookup returns CDR1 MNHNY and CDR2 SVGAGI (reference sequence). CDR3 region: CASSSGVVNTEAFF. CDR3 coding DNA: TGTGCCAGCAGTTCAGGGGTCGTGAACACTGAAGCTTTCTTT.

The CDR3 is CASSRIGTATNEQFF. DNA of the CDR3: TGTGCCAGCAGCCGGATCGGGACAGCAACCAATGAGCAGTTCTTC. The V gene is TRBV7-2, the J gene TRBJ2-1, with 7 nucleotides matching TRBD1. Germline lookup yields CDR1 SGHTA and CDR2 FQGNSA. V gave up 5 bases and J gave up 6 bases; unmatched junction bases: 10. The CDR3 has 15 residues.

This clone was detected only once. The V and J genes are TRBV6-4 and TRBJ1-2; no definite D call. Trimming took off 6 bases at V and 1 base at J, with 6 bases between the two ends. CDR1 is MRHNA and CDR2 is SNTAGT in the germline V gene. The CDR3 is 12 residues long. CDR3 sequence reads: CASRGDNYGYTF. The CDR3 DNA reads TGTGCCAGCAGGGGAGATAACTATGGCTACACCTTC.

This chain joins TRBV7-2 and TRBJ2-7, with D perhaps TRBD1 or TRBD2 (5 bases each). Germline-derived CDR1 and CDR2 are SGHTA and FQGNSA. The CDR3 consists of 14 residues. V was trimmed by 2 bases and J by 1 base, leaving 9 bases between them. The DNA of the CDR3 is TGTGCCAGCAGCTTACGAGGGACGTCCTACGAGCAGTACTTC. Translating it yields CASSLRGTSYEQYF.

This sequence joins TRBV19 and TRBJ2-7; maybe TRBD1 (5 bases). V lost 1 base to trimming and J lost 6 bases, with 16 bases between them. The CDR3 sequence is 15 residues long. In germline, CDR1 is LNHDA, CDR2 SQIVND (reference sequence). CDR3 loop: CASSIGPGGAREQYF. The CDR3 region has the DNA TGTGCCAGTAGTATAGGCCCCGGTGGGGCCCGCGAGCAGTACTTC.

A few counts support this clone. The rearrangement joins TRBV29-1 to TRBJ1-1; D remains unclear. The CDR3 has 11 residues. Between the trimmed V and J ends, which lost 4 bases and 1 base, there was a span of 4 bases. The germline gives CDR1 SQVTM, CDR2 ANQGSEA. CDR3 sequence reads: CSVVPNTEAFF. CDR3 in DNA: TGCAGCGTTGTACCGAACACTGAAGCTTTCTTT.

The chain combines TRBV6-2 or TRBV6-3 with TRBJ1-5; possible D gene TRBD1, 5 bases. CDR3 length equals 15 residues. V lost 4 bases to trimming and J lost 2 bases, with 12 bases between them. CDR1 and CDR2 from the germline V gene are MNHEY and SVGEGT. The CDR3 DNA reads as TGTGCCAGCAGTTCCCGGGGGTTGGGCAATCAGCCCCAGCATTTT. It is translated as CASSSRGLGNQPQHF.

This clone is a singleton in its sample. CDR3 loop: CASSPQGRQNIQYF. The CDR3, as DNA: TGCGCCAGCAGCCCGCAGGGGCGCCAAAACATTCAGTACTTC. V gene TRBV5-1 combines with J gene TRBJ2-4; perhaps TRBD1 as D (6 bases). CDR3 length: 14 residues. Deletions cut 4 bases from V and 5 bases from J, with 13 bases between. Germline-derived CDR1 and CDR2 are SGHRS and YFSETQ.

The chain links TRBV2 to TRBJ2-1; 15 bases map to TRBD2. CDR1 and CDR2 (germline): SNHLY, FYNNEI. The V gene end was trimmed by 3 bases and the J gene end by 10 bases; junction bases not matched to a gene: 13. The CDR3 runs 18 residues. DNA for the CDR3: TGTGCCAGCAGTGACGTTTCTAAGGGACTAGCGGGAGGAGGGGAGCAGTTCTTC. Its translation is CASSDVSKGLAGGGEQFF.

The chain combines TRBV19 with TRBJ2-2; D remains unclear. Germline CDR1 reads LNHDA; CDR2 reads SQIVND (reference sequence). The CDR3 has 15 amino acids. The V end lost 3 bases, the J end lost 0 bases, and 8 bases lay between the germline ends. The CDR3 bases are TGTGCCAGTAGTATTTTGGGGACGAACACCGGGGAGCTGTTTTTT. It translates to CASSILGTNTGELFF.

V gene TRBV5-1 combines with J gene TRBJ1-5; D is undetermined. The CDR3 extends over 18 amino acids. Per the germline V gene, CDR1 is SGHRS and CDR2 is YFSETQ. V dropped 0 bases and J dropped 0 bases, with 16 bases sitting between them. The CDR3: CASSLVPLVSDSNQPQHF. The CDR3 DNA sequence: TGCGCCAGCAGCTTGGTACCCCTAGTCTCCGATAGCAATCAGCCCCAGCATTTT.

The J gene is TRBJ1-4, the V gene TRBV11-1; 7 bases match TRBD1. Trimming cost V 7 bases and J 3 bases; bases outside gene matches: 5. Germline CDR1 and CDR2: SGHAT and FQDESV (reference sequence). The CDR3 is made up of 14 amino acids. DNA of the CDR3: TGTGCCAGCACCACCGGGACAGCTAATGAAAAACTGTTTTTT. Translated: CASTTGTANEKLFF.

The chain is built from TRBV5-1 and TRBJ2-5; either TRBD1 or TRBD2 may fit D (5 bases each). The germline gives CDR1 SGHRS, CDR2 YFSETQ. This CDR3 contains 15 residues. The V and J ends lost 0 bases and 1 base respectively, with 10 bases between them. The CDR3 here is CASSLAWDGQETQYF. CDR3 coding DNA: TGCGCCAGCAGCTTGGCCTGGGACGGCCAAGAGACCCAGTACTTC. Using reference TRBV5-1 and TRBJ2-5 for the parts outside the CDR3, the full variable domain is KAGVTQTPRYLIKTRGQQVTLSCSPISGHRSVSWYQQTPGQGLQFLFEYFSETQRNKGNFPGRFSGRQFSNSRSEMNVSTLELGDSALYLCASSLAWDGQETQYFGPGTRLLVL.

In its sample, this clone was seen once. This chain's CDR3 is CASSLERGKAFF. CDR3 sequence (DNA): TGTGCCAGCAGCTTGGAGCGGGGGAAAGCTTTCTTT. The chain carries TRBV5-5 and TRBJ1-1; D is perhaps TRBD1 (5 bases). Looked up from germline, CDR1 is SGHKS and CDR2 is YYEKEE (reference sequence). The V end was cut by 0 bases, the J end by 9 bases, with 9 bases between. The length of the CDR3 is 12 residues.

The chain combines TRBV18 with TRBJ2-3; 11 bases are shared with TRBD2. Germline V CDR1 and CDR2: KGHSH, LQKENI. The CDR3 sequence is 15 residues long. V was pared by 3 bases and J by 6 bases, with 5 bases of the junction left unmatched. The CDR3 DNA sequence: TGTGCCAGCTCACCCCTTAGCGGGGGGGAGGATACGCAGTATTTT. Translating gives CASSPLSGGEDTQYF.

V gene TRBV7-6 combines with J gene TRBJ2-2, with TRBD2 matching over 8 bases. The CDR3 has 16 amino acids. The trim removed 5 bases at V and 7 bases at J, leaving 12 bases unmatched. Germline V gene sequence: CDR1 SGHVS, CDR2 FNYEAQ. Written as DNA, the CDR3 is TGTGCCAGCAGCCCCTCGGGAGGGGTGGGTATCGGGGAGCTGTTTTTT. Amino acid sequence: CASSPSGGVGIGELFF.